These 10 T cell receptor beta chains were all obtained from the same sample, sequenced in a study of CD8 T cells in ankylosing spondylitis. The study's findings and limits: Made up of about eight highly homologous variants, a TCR beta motif appeared characteristic of ankylosing spondylitis blood.

MiXCR, run by TCRdb on the 5' RACE reads, gives a single entry per CDR3 protein. The sample yields roughly 300,000 distinct CDR3 sequences, less than 9.5% seen once. Their cognate antigens are unknown. Material: blood, either unsorted or a sorted T cell fraction (not recorded which). All receptors come from a male donor with ankylosing spondylitis.

A few counts support this clonotype. The chain recombines TRBV7-8 with TRBJ2-2; D not certain. Trimming cost V 1 base and J 7 bases, with 16 bases left between them. There are 16 residues in the CDR3. Germline-derived CDR1 and CDR2 are SGHVS and FQNEAQ. Written as DNA, the CDR3 is TGTGCCAGCAGCTTAGATGTTCTGGGGTTCGACGGGGAGCTGTTTTTT. This gives the protein CASSLDVLGFDGELFF.

This clonotype was counted between two and nine times. This chain connects TRBV28 to TRBJ2-3; perhaps TRBD1 as D (6 bases). Between the trimmed V and J ends, which lost 11 bases and 7 bases, there was a span of 16 bases. CDR1 and CDR2 (germline): MDHEN, SYDVKM. The CDR3 totals 12 residues. The CDR3 is CAWGPGLNTQYF. The CDR3 bases are TGTGCCTGGGGGCCGGGGCTGAATACGCAGTATTTT.

This clonotype occurred many times. This chain uses TRBV29-1 with TRBJ2-1, with 7 bases that match TRBD2. This CDR3 has 20 amino acids. V lost 0 bases to trimming and J lost 0 bases; unmatched junction nucleotides: 17. Germline CDR1 and CDR2: SQVTM and ANQGSEA. In nucleotides, the CDR3 is TGCAGCGTTGAAGATTTTGGGCGGGCGGGAGCCTTTAGCTCCTACAATGAGCAGTTCTTC. Protein: CSVEDFGRAGAFSSYNEQFF.

In its sample, this clonotype was seen a few times. The V and J genes are TRBV18 and TRBJ2-5; D is ambiguous. V gave up 3 bases and J gave up 4 bases, with 12 bases separating them. The CDR3 has 14 amino acids. The germline V gene encodes CDR1 KGHSH and CDR2 LQKENI. The CDR3 spells CASSPDPGRETQYF. In DNA form, the CDR3 reads TGTGCCAGCTCACCCGATCCAGGTCGAGAGACCCAGTACTTC.

The rearrangement links TRBV12-3 or TRBV12-4 to TRBJ2-3; TRBD2 matches 11 bases. The CDR3 totals 16 residues. After removal of 1 base from V and 5 bases from J, the junction contained 5 bases not matched to a gene. This CDR3 is CASSLVGLAGGDTQYF. Written as DNA, the CDR3 is TGTGCCAGCAGTTTAGTGGGCCTAGCGGGAGGAGATACGCAGTATTTT.

The genes are TRBV7-2 and TRBJ2-2; the match to TRBD2 covers 8 bases. J lost 3 bases, V lost 5 bases, and 2 bases had no gene match. The CDR3 runs 14 residues. The germline V gene has CDR1 SGHTA and CDR2 FQGNSA. The CDR3 sequence is CASSRGGDTGELFF. Written as DNA, the CDR3 is TGTGCCAGCAGCCGGGGGGGGGACACCGGGGAGCTGTTTTTT.

This clonotype showed up just a few times. V and J are TRBV15 and TRBJ1-5; D is possibly TRBD1 (6 bases). Germline V gene data show CDR1 as LNHNV and CDR2 as YYDKDF (reference sequence). Between the trimmed V and J ends, which lost 3 bases and 7 bases, there was a span of 16 bases. The length of the CDR3 is 15 residues. DNA of the CDR3: TGTGCCACCAGCAGGACCACAGGGATAGCCCAGCCCCAGCATTTT. Residues: CATSRTTGIAQPQHF.

There are a few counts of this clonotype. The rearrangement joins TRBV20-1 to TRBJ2-2; D gene ambiguous. With 0 bases removed from V and 6 bases from J, the gap between germline ends came to 8 bases. From germline, CDR1 is DFQATT and CDR2 SNEGSKA (reference sequence). The length of the CDR3 is 13 residues. CDR3 region: CSARERRAGELFF. The CDR3 bases are TGCAGTGCTAGAGAGAGACGGGCCGGGGAGCTGTTTTTT.

This clonotype appeared many times. The gene calls are TRBV12-3 or TRBV12-4 and TRBJ2-1, with D possibly being TRBD2 (7 bases). CDR3 length: 14 residues. V was clipped by 6 bases and J by 8 bases, with 17 bases between them. The CDR3, as DNA: TGTGCCAGCAGGGGAGGGGGGGGTTTCGATGAGCAGTTCTTC. Encoded protein: CASRGGGGFDEQFF.

This clonotype was seen many times. The chain uses TRBV2 and TRBJ1-2; 7 bases agree with TRBD1. The V gene end was trimmed by 2 bases and the J gene end by 3 bases; junction bases not matched to a gene: 15. The CDR3 loop spans 18 amino acids. Germline CDR1 SNHLY, CDR2 FYNNEI. The CDR3 is CASSETGWGGQEDYGYTF. The CDR3 DNA reads as TGTGCCAGCAGTGAAACCGGTTGGGGCGGACAGGAAGACTATGGCTACACCTTC.